One TCR beta chain is described in this entry. V was trimmed by 3 bases and J by 5 bases, leaving 19 bases between them. This CDR3 has 16 residues. Germline values: CDR1 SGHTA, CDR2 FQGNSA. The data originate from a study of blood T cells in healthy people across ages. The second PCR ran roughly 7 to 11 cycles with a sample-barcoded 5' primer and J-beta primers. MiXCR, applied by TCRdb to the 5' RACE reads, yields one record per CDR3 protein. The profile covers 750,000 to 1,000,000 distinct CDR3 sequences, with almost 30% appearing a single time and 10% taken by the ten largest. The same data also went into a second study, on T cells of mothers and their children. From that paper: There were over 9.5 million TCR beta CDR3 reads from each mother and about 3 million from each child. Slightly higher, non-significant overlap characterized related mother-child pairs relative to unrelated pairs.

V gene TRBV7-2 combines with J gene TRBJ1-1, with D possibly being TRBD1 (6 bases). The TCR sequence derives from a woman in her 40s in good health. The sample comprised blood. The CDR3 reads CASSFSGRFQGTEAFF. The DNA for the CDR3 is TGTGCCAGCAGCTTCTCTGGGCGGTTCCAGGGGACTGAAGCTTTCTTT.